This TCR beta chain was sequenced during a study of cytomegalovirus exposure and HLA in healthy donors. Although they were nominally healthy when sampled, donors likely had unrecorded immune exposures. This clone was observed once. The primer mix had 60 Vbeta and 13 Jbeta primers. Only in-frame clones appear in the TCRdb table, and some are missing; sequencing was by immunoSEQ multiplex PCR. The repertoire includes around 150,000 clones, roughly 80% of them detected once, and about 1.6% sits in the top ten. Germline CDR1 and CDR2: MNHEY and SVGAGI. J lost 5 bases, V lost 5 bases, and 7 bases had no gene match. CDR3 length: 14 amino acids.

The V and J genes are TRBV6-5 and TRBJ2-5; TRBD2 aligns across 8 bases. The sample was PBMCs. The TCR was taken from a girl between 5 and 17 years old in good health and CMV-seropositive. This CDR3 reads CASSEIASGETQYF. The DNA of the CDR3 is TGTGCCAGCAGTGAAATCGCTAGCGGGGAGACCCAGTACTTC.